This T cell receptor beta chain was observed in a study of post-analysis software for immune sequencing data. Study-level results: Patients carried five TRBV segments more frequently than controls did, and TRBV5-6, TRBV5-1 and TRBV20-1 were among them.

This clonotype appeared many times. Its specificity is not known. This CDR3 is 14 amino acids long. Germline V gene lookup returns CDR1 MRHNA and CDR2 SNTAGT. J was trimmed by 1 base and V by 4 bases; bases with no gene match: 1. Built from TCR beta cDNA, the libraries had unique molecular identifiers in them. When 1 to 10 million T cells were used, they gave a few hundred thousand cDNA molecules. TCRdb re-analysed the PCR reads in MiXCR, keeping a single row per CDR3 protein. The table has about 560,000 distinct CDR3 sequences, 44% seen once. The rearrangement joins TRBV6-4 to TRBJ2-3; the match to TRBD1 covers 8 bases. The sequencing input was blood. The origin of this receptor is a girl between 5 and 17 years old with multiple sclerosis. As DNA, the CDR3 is TGTGCCAGCAGTGGGGGACAGGGCACAGATACGCAGTATTTT. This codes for CASSGGQGTDTQYF.